The 20 T cell receptor beta chains reported below all come from one sample, sequenced in a study of shared clonotypes between healthy human individuals. This table comes from immunoSEQ multiplex PCR, and its TCRdb copy is limited to in-frame clones, with some not included. The sample shows roughly 2.2 million clones, over 90% of them seen only once. The sequencing sample was made of naive CD4+ T cells from PBMCs. Specified subset: CD45RA+ positively selected. Receptors originate from a man younger than 30 in good health. Some clones in this sample may be carry-over from other donors' samples.

The chain couples TRBV2 to TRBJ2-1; 8 bases match TRBD1. CDR1 is SNHLY and CDR2 is FYNNEI in the germline V gene. V dropped 6 bases and J dropped 9; count of bases not matched to a gene: 10. This CDR3 contains 14 residues. CDR3 coding DNA: TGTGCCAGCAGGACCGGACAGGGTTTGGCTGAGCAGTTCTTC. Translated, it gives CASRTGQGLAEQFF.

Of note for this clone: Other DNA sequences in the same sample also yield this CDR3. The V call is TRBV5-1, the J call TRBJ2-2; 7 bases match TRBD2. Trimming took 0 bases from V and 6 from J; bases not matched to a gene: 5. Germline CDR1 and CDR2: SGHRS and YFSETQ. This CDR3 is built from 15 residues. The CDR3 region has the DNA TGCGCCAGCAGCTTGGCCGGCAGCGGGGCCGGGGAGCTGTTTTTT. Protein product: CASSLAGSGAGELFF.

The DNA of the CDR3 is TGCGCCAGCAGTGAGTTACGTTACAATGAGCAGTTCTTC. It yields the protein CASSELRYNEQFF. The J gene is TRBJ2-1, the V gene TRBV10-2, with D hard to call. The ends were cut back, 1 base at V and 4 bases at J, with 5 bases in the middle. This CDR3 is built from 13 residues. Germline-derived CDR1 and CDR2 are WSHSY and SAAADI.

The V call is TRBV30, the J call TRBJ1-1; no reliable D call. The CDR3 contains 12 residues. In germline, CDR1 is GTSNPN, CDR2 SVGIG (reference sequence). Between the trimmed V and J ends, which lost 0 bases and 7 bases, there was a span of 9 bases. Here the CDR3 reads CAWSVGPSEAFF. CDR3 coding DNA: TGTGCCTGGAGTGTTGGGCCCAGTGAAGCTTTCTTT.

Note on this clone: The sample carries other DNA sequences with the same CDR3. The chain combines TRBV6-5 with TRBJ1-3; D possibly corresponds to TRBD1 (5 bases). The CDR3 covers 14 residues. CDR1 MNHEY and CDR2 SVGAGI come from the germline V gene. The germline V and J ends were trimmed by 5 bases and 1 base, with 9 bases remaining between them. CDR3 sequence reads: CASSRQGSGNTIYF. The CDR3 bases are TGTGCCAGCAGTCGTCAGGGTTCTGGAAACACCATATATTTT.

Comment on this clone: Other DNA sequences within the sample encode an identical CDR3. This chain uses TRBV18 with TRBJ2-1, with D tentatively TRBD2 (5 bases). Looked up from germline, CDR1 is KGHSH and CDR2 is LQKENI. V was clipped by 1 base and J by 0 bases, with 7 bases between them. This CDR3 is built from 15 residues. As DNA, the CDR3 is TGTGCCAGCTCACCACTGGCGGGCTCCTACAATGAGCAGTTCTTC. Its protein is CASSPLAGSYNEQFF.

This chain links TRBV6-1 with TRBJ1-3, with 12 bases that match TRBD1. Germline assignment: CDR1 MNHNS and CDR2 SASEGT. The CDR3 is made up of 16 amino acids. V dropped 4 bases and J dropped 1; count of bases not matched to a gene: 2. The DNA for the CDR3 is TGTGCCAGCAGTGGGGACAGGGGGCTATCTGGAAACACCATATATTTT. Protein: CASSGDRGLSGNTIYF.

The CDR3 DNA sequence: TGTGCCAGCAGTTACTCGGGGGTAAACAATCAGCCCCAGCATTTT. Translated: CASSYSGVNNQPQHF. This chain uses TRBV6-5 with TRBJ1-5; TRBD1 might be the D (5 bases). Germline V gene data show CDR1 as MNHEY and CDR2 as SVGAGI. The V and J ends lost 0 bases and 3 bases respectively, with 9 bases between them. This CDR3 has 15 amino acids.

This clone was found once. The rearrangement joins TRBV6-1 to TRBJ1-5; the D is unclear. Looked up from germline, CDR1 is MNHNS and CDR2 is SASEGT. The CDR3 sequence is 15 residues long. V lost 2 bases and J 0 bases, leaving 8 bases between the germline ends. The CDR3 region is CASSENRYSNQPQHF. The CDR3 nucleotides read TGTGCCAGCAGTGAAAACAGATATAGCAATCAGCCCCAGCATTTT.

V is TRBV5-1 and J is TRBJ1-1; D unclear. Germline loops: CDR1 SGHRS, CDR2 YFSETQ. The CDR3 extends over 14 amino acids. V was cut by 0 bases and J by 0 bases, with 6 bases left in between. CDR3: CASSLVVLNTEAFF. CDR3 nucleotides: TGCGCCAGCAGCTTGGTCGTTCTGAACACTGAAGCTTTCTTT. The whole variable domain, remainder taken from reference TRBV5-1 and TRBJ1-1, is KAGVTQTPRYLIKTRGQQVTLSCSPISGHRSVSWYQQTPGQGLQFLFEYFSETQRNKGNFPGRFSGRQFSNSRSEMNVSTLELGDSALYLCASSLVVLNTEAFFGQGTRLTVV.

This clone appeared a single time. The chain has TRBV2 and TRBJ2-2; TRBD1 agrees at 9 bases. The CDR3 loop spans 17 amino acids. Germline-derived CDR1 and CDR2 are SNHLY and FYNNEI. V lost 6 bases and J lost 4; bases outside the gene matches: 12. The CDR3 protein is CASRPVAGQGSTGELFF. The CDR3 DNA follows: TGTGCCAGCAGGCCAGTCGCGGGACAGGGAAGCACCGGGGAGCTGTTTTTT.

The CDR3 bases are TGTGCCAGCAGCTTGGAACGGGTCTATGGCTACACCTTC. This encodes CASSLERVYGYTF. V and J are TRBV5-6 and TRBJ1-2; no reliable D call. From germline, CDR1 is SGHDT and CDR2 YYEEEE. V was trimmed by 0 bases and J by 4 bases, leaving 7 bases between them. The CDR3 length is 13 residues.

The CDR3 region has the DNA TGTGCCAGCAGGGTAGGGGGTAATCTCCACGAGCAGTACTTC. It encodes CASRVGGNLHEQYF. The J gene is TRBJ2-7, the V gene TRBV28; D possibly corresponds to TRBD1 (6 bases). CDR3 length equals 14 residues. Trimming cost V 6 bases and J 5 bases, with 17 bases left between them. Germline CDR1 is MDHEN and CDR2 is SYDVKM. Complete variable domain (other parts from reference TRBV28 and TRBJ2-7): DVKVTQSSRYLVKRTGEKVFLECVQDMDHENMFWYRQDPGLGLRLIYFSYDVKMKEKGDIPEGYSVSREKKERFSLILESASTNQTSMYLCASRVGGNLHEQYFGPGTRLTVT.

This chain links TRBV6-5 with TRBJ2-7; D is possibly TRBD1 (6 bases). Germline-derived CDR1 and CDR2 are MNHEY and SVGAGI. Trimming left V 0 bases short and J 11 bases short, with 20 bases between. This CDR3 contains 15 residues. For the CDR3, the DNA is TGTGCCAGCAGTTACTCGTGGGGGCTACACGGAGAGGAGTACTTC. Its protein product is CASSYSWGLHGEEYF.

This clone appeared a single time. This chain links TRBV5-4 with TRBJ2-2; no definite D call. Germline lookup yields CDR1 SGHNT and CDR2 YYREEE (reference sequence). This CDR3 spans 15 amino acids. The ends were cut back, 0 bases at V and 9 bases at J, with 15 bases in the middle. The CDR3 DNA follows: TGTGCCAGCAGCTTGGGTACTACCAACGGCAGGGAGCTGTTTTTT. Its protein is CASSLGTTNGRELFF. Looking up the rest from reference TRBV5-4 and TRBJ2-2 gives the full variable domain: ETGVTQSPTHLIKTRGQQVTLRCSSQSGHNTVSWYQQALGQGPQFIFQYYREEENGRGNFPPRFSGLQFPNYSSELNVNALELDDSALYLCASSLGTTNGRELFFGEGSRLTVL.

The genes are TRBV5-4 and TRBJ2-1; possibly TRBD2 for D (5 bases). V was pared by 2 bases and J by 9 bases, with 9 bases between. This CDR3 region has 12 residues. Germline-derived CDR1 and CDR2 are SGHNT and YYREEE (reference sequence). The CDR3 sequence: CASSLWRSEQFF. The CDR3 DNA reads as TGTGCCAGCAGCTTATGGAGGAGTGAGCAGTTCTTC.

The chain is built from TRBV15 and TRBJ1-5; D ambiguous. The germline V gene encodes CDR1 LNHNV and CDR2 YYDKDF (reference sequence). The CDR3 covers 18 residues. V was pared by 0 bases and J by 1 base, with 16 bases between. The CDR3 region has the DNA TGTGCCACCAGCAGAGATGGAGAGGGCAGGTTGAGCAATCAGCCCCAGCATTTT. This codes for CATSRDGEGRLSNQPQHF.

Remarks on this clone: It is unclear where the CDR3 begins or ends on the DNA, so no DNA is shown, and the CDR3 is as TCRdb lists it. The chain uses TRBV2 and TRBJ2-3; the D call TRBD2 from the table was never checked on the DNA. Germline V gene sequence: CDR1 SNHLY, CDR2 FYNNEI. The CDR3 is made up of 14 amino acids, end residues included. The CDR3 region is CASILGLATDTQYF.

This clone has just a few counts. The chain joins TRBV29-1 to TRBJ1-2, with D possibly matching TRBD1 (5 bases). Germline lookup yields CDR1 SQVTM and CDR2 ANQGSEA. This CDR3 is 12 amino acids long. V was cut by 8 bases and J by 2 bases, with 12 bases left in between. The CDR3 DNA is TGCAGCTGTGGGGACGGAAACTATGGCTACACCTTC. It is translated as CSCGDGNYGYTF. Full variable domain (remainder filled in from reference TRBV29-1 and TRBJ1-2): SAVISQKPSRDICQRGTSLTIQCQVDSQVTMMFWYRQQPGQSLTLIATANQGSEATYESGFVIDKFPISRPNLTFSTLTVSNMSPEDSSIYLCSCGDGNYGYTFGSGTRLTVV.

The chain has TRBV5-6 and TRBJ2-7, with D possibly being TRBD1 (5 bases). Trimming pared 5 bases from V and 0 bases from J, leaving 15 bases between. CDR1 and CDR2 (germline): SGHDT, YYEEEE. CDR3 length: 15 amino acids. The CDR3 loop reads CASSLWGTRSYEQYF. CDR3 in DNA: TGTGCCAGCAGTTTATGGGGCACCCGCTCCTACGAGCAGTACTTC.